This T cell receptor beta chain was recorded in a study of T-cell reconstitution after alpha-beta-depleted transplantation in children. The TCRbeta library incorporated unique molecular identifiers. TCRdb re-called the PCR reads through MiXCR, storing one row per CDR3 protein. The sample shows some 340,000 distinct CDR3 sequences, approximately 10% of them seen only once. The table lists this clonotype with a few counts. CDR3 length equals 11 residues. With 6 bases removed from V and 6 bases from J, the gap between germline ends came to 8 bases. From germline, CDR1 is MNHEY and CDR2 SVGAGI. Specimen: PBMCs from the stem cell graft donor, collected from the stem cell graft. The chain has TRBV6-5 and TRBJ1-2; tentatively, D is TRBD1 (6 bases). The receptor was isolated from a human donor who donated a stem cell graft to a child with acute lymphoblastic leukemia. CDR3: CASSPGDGYTF. Written as DNA, the CDR3 is TGTGCCAGCAGCCCAGGGGATGGCTACACCTTC.